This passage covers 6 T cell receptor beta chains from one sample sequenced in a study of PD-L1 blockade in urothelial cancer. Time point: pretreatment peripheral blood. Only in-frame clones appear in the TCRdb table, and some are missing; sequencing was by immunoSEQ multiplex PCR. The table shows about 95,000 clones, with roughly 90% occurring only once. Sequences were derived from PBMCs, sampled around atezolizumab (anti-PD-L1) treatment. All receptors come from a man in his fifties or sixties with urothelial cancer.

In DNA form, the CDR3 reads TGTGCCAGCAGCGAAGCTAGCGGGGGGGCCGTGGAGACCCAGTACTTC. It translates to CASSEASGGAVETQYF. This rearrangement joins TRBV4-2 to TRBJ2-5; 12 nucleotides agree with TRBD2. This CDR3 comprises 16 residues. J lost 5 bases, V lost 5 bases, and 9 bases had no gene match. Per the germline V gene, CDR1 is LGHNA and CDR2 is YNFKEQ.

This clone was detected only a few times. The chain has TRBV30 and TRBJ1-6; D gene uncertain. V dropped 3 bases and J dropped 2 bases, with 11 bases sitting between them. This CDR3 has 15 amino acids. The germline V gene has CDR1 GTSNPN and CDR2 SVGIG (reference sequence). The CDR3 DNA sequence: TGTGCCTGGAGCCGGGCGAGGGCCTATAATTCACCCCTCCACTTT. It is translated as CAWSRARAYNSPLHF. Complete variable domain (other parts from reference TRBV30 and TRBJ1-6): SQTIHQWPATLVQPVGSPLSLECTVEGTSNPNLYWYRQAAGRGLQLLFYSVGIGQISSEVPQNLSASRPQDRQFILSSKKLLLSDSGFYLCAWSRARAYNSPLHFGNGTRLTVT.

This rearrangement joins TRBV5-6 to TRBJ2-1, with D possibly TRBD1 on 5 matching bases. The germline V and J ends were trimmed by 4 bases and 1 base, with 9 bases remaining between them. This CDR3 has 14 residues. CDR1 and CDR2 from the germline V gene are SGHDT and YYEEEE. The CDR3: CASSLRDSYNEQFF. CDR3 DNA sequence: TGTGCCAGCAGCCTCAGGGATTCCTACAATGAGCAGTTCTTC. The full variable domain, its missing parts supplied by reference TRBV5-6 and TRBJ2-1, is DAGVTQSPTHLIKTRGQQVTLRCSPKSGHDTVSWYQQALGQGPQFIFQYYEEEERQRGNFPDRFSGHQFPNYSSELNVNALLLGDSALYLCASSLRDSYNEQFFGPGTRLTVL.

DNA for the CDR3: TGTGCCAGTAGTACAACAACCACAGATACGCAGTATTTT. Residues: CASSTTTTDTQYF. J is TRBJ2-3 and V is TRBV19; D gene unclear. V shed 4 bases and J shed 2 bases, with 7 bases lying between them. Germline loops: CDR1 LNHDA, CDR2 SQIVND (reference sequence). The CDR3 length is 13 residues.

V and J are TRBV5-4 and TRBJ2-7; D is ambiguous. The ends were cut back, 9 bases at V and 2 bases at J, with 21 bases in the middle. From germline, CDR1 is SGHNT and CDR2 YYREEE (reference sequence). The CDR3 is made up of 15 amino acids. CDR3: CATPIPAANTYEQYF. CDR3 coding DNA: TGTGCCACACCGATCCCTGCAGCGAATACCTACGAGCAGTACTTC. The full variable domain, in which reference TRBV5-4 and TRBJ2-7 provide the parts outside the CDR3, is ETGVTQSPTHLIKTRGQQVTLRCSSQSGHNTVSWYQQALGQGPQFIFQYYREEENGRGNFPPRFSGLQFPNYSSELNVNALELDDSALYLCATPIPAANTYEQYFGPGTRLTVT.

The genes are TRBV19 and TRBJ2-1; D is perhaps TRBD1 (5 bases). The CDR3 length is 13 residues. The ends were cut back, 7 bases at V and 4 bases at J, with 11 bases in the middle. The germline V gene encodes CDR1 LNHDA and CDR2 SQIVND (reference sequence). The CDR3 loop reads CASTPDRYNEQFF. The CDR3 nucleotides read TGTGCCAGTACCCCTGACAGATACAATGAGCAGTTCTTC. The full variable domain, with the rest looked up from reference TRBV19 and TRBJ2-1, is DGGITQSPKYLFRKEGQNVTLSCEQNLNHDAMYWYRQDPGQGLRLIYYSQIVNDFQKGDIAEGYSVSREKKESFPLTVTSAQKNPTAFYLCASTPDRYNEQFFGPGTRLTVL.